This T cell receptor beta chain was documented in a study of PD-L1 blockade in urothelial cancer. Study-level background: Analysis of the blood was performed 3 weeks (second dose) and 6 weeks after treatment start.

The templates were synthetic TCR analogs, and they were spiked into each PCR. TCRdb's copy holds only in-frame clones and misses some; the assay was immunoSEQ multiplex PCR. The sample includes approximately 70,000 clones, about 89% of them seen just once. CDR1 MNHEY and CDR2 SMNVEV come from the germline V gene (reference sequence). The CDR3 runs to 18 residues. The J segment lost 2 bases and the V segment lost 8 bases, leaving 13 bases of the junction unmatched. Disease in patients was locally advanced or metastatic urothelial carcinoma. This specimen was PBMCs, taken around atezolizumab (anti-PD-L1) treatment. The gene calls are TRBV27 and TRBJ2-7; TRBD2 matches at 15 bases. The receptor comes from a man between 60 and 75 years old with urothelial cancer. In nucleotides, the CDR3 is TGTGCCAGCTATAGACAGGCCGGACTAGCGGGAGGGGCCTACGAGCAGTACTTC. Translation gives CASYRQAGLAGGAYEQYF.